A selection of T cell receptor beta chains follows, all from one sample in a study of T cell responses to AZD1222 COVID-19 vaccine. TCRdb's copy holds only in-frame clones and misses some; the assay was immunoSEQ multiplex PCR. The sample contains more than 150,000 clones, 85% to 90% of which appear only once. Material: peripheral blood, obtained on day 0 of AZD1222 vaccination. The source is an adult in good health. Both conserved end residues are part of each CDR3. The D gene is left open where the match is weak. Part of the rows lack a size; the others show once, few, many or a class for expanded clones.

>TRBJ2-1|TRBV11-2|16|NA|NA
CASSLDPTGAYNEQFF
TGTGCCAGCAGCTTAGATCCGACGGGAGCCTACAATGAGCAGTTCTTC
>TRBJ1-2|TRBV29-1|14|NA|NA
CSVAGLGRYYGYTF
TGCAGCGTTGCGGGCTTAGGACGGTACTATGGCTACACCTTC
>TRBJ1-2|TRBV7-9|11|NA|NA
CAVPGGDGYTF
TGTGCCGTACCGGGCGGGGATGGCTACACCTTC
>TRBJ2-4|TRBV5-6|13|NA|NA
CASSLGTVGEKYF
TGTGCCAGCAGCTTGGGTACAGTGGGGGAGAAGTACTTC
>TRBJ1-1|TRBV13|15|NA|TRBD1
CASSLGLTGGREAFF
TGTGCCAGCAGCTTAGGCCTTACAGGGGGCCGTGAAGCTTTCTTT
>TRBJ1-1|TRBV6-5|14|NA|TRBD1
CASRLTGGNTEAFF
TGTGCCAGCAGGTTGACAGGGGGGAACACTGAAGCTTTCTTT
>TRBJ2-7|TRBV14|11|NA|NA
CASSHNYEQYF
TGTGCCAGCAGCCATAACTACGAGCAGTACTTC
>TRBJ2-1|TRBV6-5|14|NA|TRBD1
CASSQGGQGHEQFF
TGTGCCAGCAGTCAGGGGGGACAGGGGCATGAGCAGTTCTTC
>TRBJ1-4|TRBV27|14|NA|TRBD1
CASRPDRGSEKLFF
TGTGCCAGCAGACCAGACAGGGGGTCTGAAAAACTGTTTTTT
>TRBJ2-7|TRBV18|15|NA|NA
CASSPGQGNSYEQYF
TGTGCCAGCTCACCGGGGCAGGGTAACTCCTACGAGCAGTACTTC
>TRBJ2-1|TRBV6-5|13|NA|NA
CASSKDGYNEQFF
TGTGCCAGCAGTAAGGACGGCTACAATGAGCAGTTCTTC
>TRBJ2-5|TRBV4-1|15|NA|TRBD1
CASSQPDRVQETQYF
TGCGCCAGCAGCCAACCGGACAGGGTCCAAGAGACCCAGTACTTC
>TRBJ2-2|TRBV27|13|NA|NA
CASSLFESGELFF
TGTGCCAGCAGTTTATTTGAGAGCGGGGAGCTGTTTTTT
>TRBJ1-5|TRBV28|16|NA|NA
CASSPSWAGSNQPQHF
TGTGCCAGCAGTCCCTCCTGGGCAGGTAGCAATCAGCCCCAGCATTTT
>TRBJ2-1|TRBV18|16|NA|TRBD1
CASSPFGTGGGDEQFF
TGTGCCAGCTCACCTTTTGGCACAGGGGGCGGCGATGAGCAGTTCTTC
>TRBJ2-2|TRBV9|16|NA|NA
CASSQGGGINTGELFF
TGTGCCAGCAGCCAAGGGGGCGGGATTAACACCGGGGAGCTGTTTTTT
>TRBJ1-6|TRBV7-2|14|NA|TRBD1
CASTRGTVFSPLHF
TGTGCCAGCACCAGGGGGACAGTTTTTTCACCCCTCCACTTT
>TRBJ1-5|TRBV3-1/TRBV3-2|18|NA|TRBD1
CASSQVTGNKYSNQPQHF
TGTGCCAGCAGCCAAGTGACAGGGAACAAATATAGCAATCAGCCCCAGCATTTT
>TRBJ2-7|TRBV27|13|NA|TRBD1
CASSRDRVYEQYF
TGTGCCAGCAGCCGCGACAGGGTCTACGAGCAGTACTTC
>TRBJ2-2|TRBV5-6|16|once|NA
CASSRLGLDDTGELFF
TGTGCCAGCAGCCGGTTGGGGTTGGATGACACCGGGGAGCTGTTTTTT
>TRBJ2-1|TRBV19|14|NA|NA
CASSYRDANNEQFF
TGTGCCAGTAGTTACCGGGACGCTAACAATGAGCAGTTCTTC
>TRBJ1-1|TRBV19|14|NA|TRBD1
CASSTGQGLPEAFF
TGTGCCAGTAGTACGGGACAGGGTCTACCTGAAGCTTTCTTT
>TRBJ1-5|TRBV12-3/TRBV12-4|10|NA|NA
CASSGSIRHF
TGTGCCAGCAGTGGTTCCATCCGGCATTTT
>TRBJ1-3|TRBV18|16|NA|NA
CASSPSMTGSGNTIYF
TGTGCCAGCTCACCGAGCATGACAGGCAGTGGAAACACCATATATTTT
>TRBJ2-1|TRBV20-1|15|NA|TRBD2
CSASNPSGSIHEQFF
TGCAGTGCTAGTAATCCTAGCGGGAGCATCCATGAGCAGTTCTTC
>TRBJ2-6|TRBV10-3|14|NA|TRBD1
CAINTGAGANVLTF
TGTGCCATCAATACAGGGGCTGGGGCCAACGTCCTGACTTTC
>TRBJ2-1|TRBV20-1|18|NA|TRBD2
CSASDPGGREGPYNEQFF
TGCAGTGCTAGTGACCCAGGCGGGCGGGAGGGCCCCTACAATGAGCAGTTCTTC
>TRBJ1-5|TRBV10-2|14|NA|NA
CASLMANSNQPQHF
TGCGCCAGCTTAATGGCTAATAGCAATCAGCCCCAGCATTTT
>TRBJ2-3|TRBV29-1|15|NA|NA
CSFVRPGQGTDTQYF
TGCAGCTTCGTTCGCCCTGGGCAAGGCACAGATACGCAGTATTTT
>TRBJ2-1|TRBV28|10|NA|NA
CASSQGSRFF
TGTGCCAGCAGTCAGGGCTCTAGGTTCTTC
>TRBJ2-2|TRBV4-2|16|NA|TRBD2
CASSQESQLAGGVLFF
TGTGCCAGCAGCCAAGAATCGCAACTAGCGGGAGGGGTGCTGTTTTTT
>TRBJ1-2|TRBV28|14|NA|NA
CASSLTQGNYGYTF
TGTGCCAGCAGTTTAACACAGGGTAACTATGGCTACACCTTC
>TRBJ2-1|TRBV7-7|19|NA|TRBD2
CASSFVLPTSGRTYNEQFF
TGTGCCAGCAGCTTTGTACTCCCGACTAGCGGGAGGACCTACAATGAGCAGTTCTTC
>TRBJ1-6|TRBV28|15|NA|TRBD1
CASSISGQGGSPLHF
TGTGCCAGCAGCATTTCGGGACAGGGAGGTTCACCCCTCCACTTT
>TRBJ1-3|TRBV19|14|NA|NA
CASSISPGGNTIYF
TGTGCCAGTAGTATAAGCCCGGGAGGAAACACCATATATTTT
>TRBJ2-6|TRBV19|17|NA|TRBD1
CASSLSQGAAGANVLTF
TGTGCCAGTAGCCTATCACAGGGGGCTGCTGGGGCCAACGTCCTGACTTTC
>TRBJ2-1|TRBV28|10|NA|NA
CARPGHEQFF
TGTGCCAGGCCGGGGCATGAGCAGTTCTTC
>TRBJ1-3|TRBV28|16|NA|TRBD1
CASSLTRTGNGNTIYF
TGTGCCAGCAGTTTAACCCGGACAGGGAATGGAAACACCATATATTTT
>TRBJ2-3|TRBV27|14|NA|NA
CASISFGISEQVYF
TGTGCCAGCATCTCTTTTGGGATATCGGAACAGGTTTATTTT
>TRBJ2-1|TRBV18|16|NA|NA
CASSPFSTGGYNEQFF
TGTGCCAGCTCACCATTCTCGACAGGAGGCTACAATGAGCAGTTCTTC
>TRBJ2-5|TRBV6-2/TRBV6-3|14|NA|NA
CASTPGKGPKTQYF
TGTGCCAGCACCCCTGGAAAAGGGCCAAAGACCCAGTACTTC
>TRBJ2-2|TRBV4-2|16|NA|TRBD2
CASGLTSGGPTGELFF
TGTGCCAGCGGCCTGACTAGCGGGGGCCCCACCGGGGAGCTGTTTTTT
>TRBJ2-2|TRBV4-2|16|NA|NA
CASTPLLRGNTGELFF
TGTGCCAGCACCCCACTTCTCAGGGGAAACACCGGGGAGCTGTTTTTT
>TRBJ1-3|TRBV5-1|18|NA|NA
CASSLEVAGSGLGNTIYF
TGCGCCAGCAGCTTGGAGGTTGCAGGGTCCGGTCTTGGAAACACCATATATTTT
>TRBJ2-2|TRBV18|18|few|TRBD1
CASSPPTGPVRGTGELFF
TGTGCCAGCTCACCTCCGACAGGGCCGGTACGGGGCACCGGGGAGCTGTTTTTT
>TRBJ2-1|TRBV3-1/TRBV3-2|12|NA|NA
CASSLINNEQFF
TGTGCCAGCAGCCTTATAAACAATGAGCAGTTCTTC
>TRBJ1-6|TRBV25-1|16|NA|NA
CASSELIPYYNSPLHF
TGTGCCAGCAGTGAATTAATACCCTACTATAATTCACCCCTCCACTTT
>TRBJ2-2|TRBV7-3|13|NA|NA
CASGVGNTGELFF
TGTGCCAGCGGAGTGGGGAACACCGGGGAGCTGTTTTTT
>TRBJ2-3|TRBV5-4|14|NA|NA
CASSPTATPDTQYF
TGTGCCAGCAGCCCCACAGCGACGCCAGATACGCAGTATTTT
>TRBJ2-7|TRBV27|15|NA|NA
CASISPKGRTDEQYF
TGTGCCAGCATCTCCCCAAAAGGGAGAACCGACGAGCAGTACTTC
>TRBJ1-3|TRBV10-2|17|NA|TRBD1
CASSGSDMGQGGNTIYF
TGCGCCAGCAGCGGCAGCGACATGGGACAGGGAGGAAACACCATATATTTT
>TRBJ2-1|TRBV14|13|NA|NA
CASSQVVAGRQFF
TGTGCCAGCAGCCAAGTCGTTGCAGGGCGGCAGTTCTTC
>TRBJ1-3|TRBV11-2|16|few|NA
CASSLVGTPGGNTIYF
TGTGCCAGCAGCTTAGTAGGGACGCCGGGTGGAAACACCATATATTTT
>TRBJ1-2|TRBV19|13|NA|NA
CASRGIANYGYTF
TGTGCCAGTAGGGGGATCGCTAACTATGGCTACACCTTC
>TRBJ2-7|TRBV7-2|14|NA|NA
CASSPDYRSYEQYF
TGTGCCAGCAGCCCAGACTACCGCTCCTACGAGCAGTACTTC
>TRBJ2-6|TRBV3-1/TRBV3-2|16|NA|NA
CASSQGQQLGANVLTF
TGTGCCAGCAGCCAAGGTCAACAGCTTGGGGCCAACGTCCTGACTTTC
>TRBJ1-2|TRBV12-3/TRBV12-4|13|NA|NA
CASCVGVGYGYTF
TGTGCCAGCTGCGTCGGGGTTGGCTATGGCTACACCTTC
>TRBJ2-3|TRBV18|17|once|NA
CASSPLALSGLTDTQYF
TGTGCCAGCTCACCGTTAGCTCTAAGCGGGCTCACAGATACGCAGTATTTT
>TRBJ2-6|TRBV11-1|14|once|NA
CASRVGSGANVLTF
TGTGCCAGCAGAGTGGGGTCTGGGGCCAACGTCCTGACTTTC